What follows are 18 T cell receptor beta chains derived from one specimen sequenced in a study of blood T cell repertoires in COVID-19. Libraries were prepared by immunoSEQ multiplex PCR; TCRdb keeps only in-frame clonotypes and omits some of them. The profile shows 200,000 to 300,000 clones, around 87% of them singletons. Sequencing was carried out using peripheral blood. The source of these receptors is an older woman with COVID-19, enrolled during active disease.

To note about this clone: This specimen includes other DNA sequences encoding the same CDR3. The V call is TRBV19, the J call TRBJ2-7; 7 bases align to TRBD1. V trimming: 2 bases; J trimming: 2 bases; junction bases outside the gene matches: 3. Per germline, CDR1 LNHDA and CDR2 SQIVND (reference sequence). The CDR3 has 14 amino acids. The DNA of the CDR3 is TGTGCCAGTAGTATAAGACAGGGACCCTACGAGCAGTACTTC. Its protein is CASSIRQGPYEQYF. The variable domain in full, with the rest retrieved from reference TRBV19 and TRBJ2-7, is DGGITQSPKYLFRKEGQNVTLSCEQNLNHDAMYWYRQDPGQGLRLIYYSQIVNDFQKGDIAEGYSVSREKKESFPLTVTSAQKNPTAFYLCASSIRQGPYEQYFGPGTRLTVT.

The J gene is TRBJ2-7, the V gene TRBV28, with 9 bases fitting TRBD1. The junction had 6 bases not matched to a gene; V was cut back by 1 base and J by 8 bases. The germline V gene encodes CDR1 MDHEN and CDR2 SYDVKM. The CDR3 has 14 residues. CDR3 DNA sequence: TGTGCCAGCAGTTTATTTGGGACAGGGAGACAGCAGTACTTC. Its translation is CASSLFGTGRQQYF.

The chain carries TRBV6-1 and TRBJ1-2, with D hard to call. Germline loops: CDR1 MNHNS, CDR2 SASEGT. The V end lost 1 base, the J end lost 2 bases, and 8 bases lay between the germline ends. The CDR3 has 14 amino acids. The CDR3 reads CASSEGLRNYGYTF. DNA of the CDR3: TGTGCCAGCAGTGAAGGGTTGCGGAACTATGGCTACACCTTC.

V usage is TRBV27 and J usage is TRBJ2-3; 14 bases line up with TRBD2. Germline lookup yields CDR1 MNHEY and CDR2 SMNVEV (reference sequence). The CDR3 extends over 20 amino acids. After removal of 4 bases from V and 4 bases from J, the junction contained 16 bases not matched to a gene. CDR3 loop: CASSSGSPGLAGDRSDTQYF. The CDR3 region has the DNA TGTGCCAGCAGTTCAGGGTCGCCGGGACTAGCGGGAGATAGGTCAGATACGCAGTATTTT.

There are a few counts of this clone. The chain carries TRBV5-1 and TRBJ2-5; 8 bases are shared with TRBD2. Germline loops: CDR1 SGHRS, CDR2 YFSETQ. This CDR3 spans 14 amino acids. Germline trimming cut 0 bases from V and 3 bases from J; bases unmatched to any gene: 1. DNA for the CDR3: TGCGCCAGCAGCTTGGCCGGGGGGGAAGAGACCCAGTACTTC. It codes for CASSLAGGEETQYF.

The table lists this clone with a count of one. The genes are TRBV30 and TRBJ2-5; TRBD2 matches at 9 bases. The CDR3 spans 15 residues. The germline CDR1 and CDR2 sequences are GTSNPN and SVGIG (reference sequence). Losses at the gene ends were 5 bases for V and 2 bases for J; bases not matched to a gene: 9. Here the CDR3 DNA reads TGTGCCTGGGGCGGGGCTAGCGGGATTCAAGAGACCCAGTACTTC. It encodes CAWGGASGIQETQYF.

This clone was recorded only once. This rearrangement joins TRBV11-2 to TRBJ2-3; 11 bases line up with TRBD2. CDR1 SGHAT and CDR2 FQNNGV come from the germline V gene. The CDR3 length is 14 residues. Trimming removed 1 base from V and 10 bases from J; junction bases left unmatched: 4. The CDR3 DNA reads as TGTGCCAGCAGCTTAGTGGTAGCGGGAGGGCCGCAGTATTTT. Translation: CASSLVVAGGPQYF. Full variable domain (rest looked up from reference TRBV11-2 and TRBJ2-3): EAGVAQSPRYKIIEKRQSVAFWCNPISGHATLYWYQQILGQGPKLLIQFQNNGVVDDSQLPKDRFSAERLKGVDSTLKIQPAKLEDSAVYLCASSLVVAGGPQYFGPGTRLTVL.

The V call is TRBV5-4, the J call TRBJ2-1; D possibly corresponds to TRBD1 (6 bases). The germline CDR1 and CDR2 sequences are SGHNT and YYREEE (reference sequence). The CDR3 spans 15 residues. Trimming took 10 bases from V and 1 from J, leaving 18 bases between them. Written as DNA, the CDR3 is TGTGCCGGATCGAAGGGGGACCGTTCCTACAATGAGCAGTTCTTC. Encoded protein: CAGSKGDRSYNEQFF.

This rearrangement joins TRBV7-9 to TRBJ2-1; 13 nucleotides align to TRBD2. With 5 bases clipped from V and 0 bases from J, the junction kept 1 base outside the gene matches. The CDR3 sequence is 16 residues long. Per germline, CDR1 SEHNR and CDR2 FQNEAQ (reference sequence). The CDR3 DNA sequence: TGTGCCAGCAGCAGGACTAGCGGGAGCTCCTACAATGAGCAGTTCTTC. The encoded protein is CASSRTSGSSYNEQFF.

This chain links TRBV20-1 with TRBJ2-7; TRBD2 matches 8 bases. The CDR3 sequence is 15 residues long. The V and J ends lost 3 bases and 6 bases, in that order; junction bases with no gene match: 13. Germline CDR1 is DFQATT and CDR2 is SNEGSKA (reference sequence). CDR3 sequence reads: CSASGVAGSSREQYF. The CDR3 nucleotides are TGCAGTGCTAGTGGGGTAGCGGGGAGTTCACGCGAGCAGTACTTC.

V gene TRBV9 combines with J gene TRBJ2-1; 8 positions match TRBD2. The CDR3 consists of 15 residues. The germline V gene has CDR1 SGDLS and CDR2 YYNGEE. V was pared by 0 bases and J by 12 bases, with 11 bases of the junction left unmatched. The CDR3 coding sequence is TGTGCCAGCAGCGTAGCCAGCGGGAGCCCTCTAGGGCAGTTCTTC. This translates into CASSVASGSPLGQFF.

The chain employs TRBV18 and TRBJ1-1, with D perhaps matching TRBD1 (5 bases). V gave up 0 bases and J gave up 4 bases, with 9 bases separating them. The germline V gene encodes CDR1 KGHSH and CDR2 LQKENI. This CDR3 comprises 14 residues. The CDR3 reads CASSPPGGVTEAFF. The CDR3 DNA reads TGTGCCAGCTCACCACCGGGAGGGGTCACTGAAGCTTTCTTT.

Of note for this clone: The junction departs from germline at one end; a sequencing error may be responsible. The V gene is TRBV28, the J gene TRBJ1-2; TRBD1 matches at 8 bases. The V gene's germline CDR1 is MDHEN and CDR2 SYDVKM. This CDR3 comprises 15 residues. CDR3 sequence: CASSLGVRQGLRIAF. In DNA form, the CDR3 reads TGTGCCAGCAGTTTAGGGGTACGACAGGGGCTAAGAATCGCCTTC.

This clone was seen at least ten times. V usage is TRBV23-1 and J usage is TRBJ2-7; 8 bases agree with TRBD1. TRBV23-1 is flagged as an ORF with uncertain function. The CDR3 runs to 13 residues. With V trimmed by 8 bases and J by 4 bases, 7 bases remained unmatched. The DNA of the CDR3 is TGCGCCAGCGCCGATAGGGACAGGTACGAGCAGTACTTC. It is translated as CASADRDRYEQYF.

V usage is TRBV9 and J usage is TRBJ1-1; D not certain. The CDR3 runs 14 residues. Germline V gene sequence: CDR1 SGDLS, CDR2 YYNGEE. The V gene lost 4 bases and the J gene lost 4 bases, with 14 bases spanning the gap. CDR3 bases: TGTGCCAGCAGCCCGGAGCCAGGAGGCACTGAAGCTTTCTTT. Translating it yields CASSPEPGGTEAFF.

The V and J genes are TRBV6-4 and TRBJ2-3; 10 bases align to TRBD2. After removal of 5 bases from V and 2 bases from J, the junction contained 4 bases not matched to a gene. CDR3 size: 15 residues. Germline V CDR1 and CDR2: MRHNA, SNTAGT. The CDR3 DNA sequence: TGTGCCAGCAGTTCTAGCGGGAGTTTCACAGATACGCAGTATTTT. Residues: CASSSSGSFTDTQYF.

The genes are TRBV28 and TRBJ2-3, with D possibly matching TRBD1 (6 bases). The CDR3 has 15 residues. In germline, CDR1 is MDHEN, CDR2 SYDVKM. The V end lost 1 base, the J end lost 5 bases, and 13 bases lay between the germline ends. CDR3: CASSLSTGWGDTQYF. CDR3 in DNA: TGTGCCAGCAGTTTATCCACAGGGTGGGGAGATACGCAGTATTTT.

The rearrangement uses TRBV10-1 and TRBJ2-3, with D tentatively TRBD1 (6 bases). Trimming removed 2 bases at V and 8 bases at J, with 11 bases between. CDR1 is WNHNN and CDR2 is SYGVQD in the germline V gene (reference sequence). The CDR3 has 13 residues. CDR3 sequence (DNA): TGCGCCAGCAGTGAGCAAGTACAGGGTACGCAGTATTTT. As protein: CASSEQVQGTQYF.